Below are 10 T cell receptor beta chains sequenced from a single sample in a study of CD8+ T cells in alopecia areata. Specified treatment: oral pan-JAK inhibitor, 5-10 mg twice daily. Reverse transcription of extracted RNA yielded cDNA, which provided the sequencing template. Method: immunoSEQ multiplex PCR; TCRdb's copy keeps in-frame clones and lacks some. This table holds more than 200,000 clones, over 40% found once. The source was CD4+ T cells sorted from blood, collected around week 36, from a patient treated with tofacitinib. Receptors originate from a human donor with alopecia areata.

V is TRBV6-1 and J is TRBJ2-1; D remains ambiguous. CDR3 size: 11 residues. Trimming took 4 bases from V and 9 from J, leaving 7 bases between them. Germline V gene data show CDR1 as MNHNS and CDR2 as SASEGT. The CDR3 nucleotides are TGTGCCAGCAGTGGCCTAGTTGAGCAGTTCTTC. Amino acid sequence: CASSGLVEQFF.

V usage is TRBV30 and J usage is TRBJ1-4; TRBD1 matches 7 bases. In germline, CDR1 is GTSNPN, CDR2 SVGIG (reference sequence). With V trimmed by 7 bases and J by 1 base, 3 bases remained unmatched. The CDR3 loop spans 13 amino acids. The CDR3 reads CAYSGGTNEKLFF. The CDR3 DNA is TGTGCCTACTCAGGGGGAACTAATGAAAAACTGTTTTTT. The full variable domain, in which reference TRBV30 and TRBJ1-4 provide the parts outside the CDR3, is SQTIHQWPATLVQPVGSPLSLECTVEGTSNPNLYWYRQAAGRGLQLLFYSVGIGQISSEVPQNLSASRPQDRQFILSSKKLLLSDSGFYLCAYSGGTNEKLFFGSGTQLSVL.

V is TRBV29-1 and J is TRBJ2-7; 9 bases map to TRBD2. Germline CDR1 is SQVTM and CDR2 is ANQGSEA. J lost 2 bases, V lost 2 bases, and 4 bases had no gene match. The CDR3 runs 14 residues. In DNA form, the CDR3 reads TGCAGCGTTGAACCCCTAGCGGGACCCTACGAGCAGTACTTC. Its protein product is CSVEPLAGPYEQYF.

The chain combines TRBV30 with TRBJ2-3, with TRBD2 identical over 9 bases. Germline V gene lookup returns CDR1 GTSNPN and CDR2 SVGIG (reference sequence). The CDR3 runs to 17 residues. The V and J ends lost 2 bases and 0 bases, in that order; junction bases with no gene match: 9. The CDR3 DNA sequence: TGTGCCTGGAGTCCTACGATTACTAGCGGGAGCACAGATACGCAGTATTTT. Its translation: CAWSPTITSGSTDTQYF.

The chain has TRBV30 and TRBJ2-5; 9 bases align to TRBD2. The length of the CDR3 is 16 residues. Germline assignment: CDR1 GTSNPN and CDR2 SVGIG (reference sequence). Trimming at V came to 4 bases and at J to 7 bases, leaving 16 bases not matched to a gene. CDR3 nucleotide sequence: TGTGCCTGGACCCCCGGCCCAGCGGGAGGCAGTGGGACCCAGTACTTC. Translation: CAWTPGPAGGSGTQYF.

This clone was picked up a small number of times. Other DNA sequences of this sample code for an identical CDR3. This chain joins TRBV2 and TRBJ2-7; D unclear. Germline V CDR1 and CDR2: SNHLY, FYNNEI. V was cut by 3 bases and J by 5 bases, with 8 bases left in between. The CDR3 sequence is 12 residues long. DNA for the CDR3: TGTGCCAGCAGTGAGGGTGGGGACGAGCAGTACTTC. Residues: CASSEGGDEQYF.

The V gene is TRBV30, the J gene TRBJ2-1, with 13 bases fitting TRBD2. Germline CDR1 and CDR2: GTSNPN and SVGIG (reference sequence). The CDR3 contains 15 residues. V shed 0 bases, J shed 9 bases, and the junction held 5 bases outside the gene matches. CDR3 sequence reads: CAWSVLAGGLSEQFF. CDR3 DNA sequence: TGTGCCTGGAGTGTACTAGCGGGAGGGCTTAGTGAGCAGTTCTTC.

This chain links TRBV4-2 with TRBJ2-5, with D possibly called TRBD1 or TRBD2 (7 bases each). The CDR3 covers 13 residues. Germline V lookup: CDR1 LGHNA, CDR2 YNFKEQ. With 6 bases removed from V and 3 bases from J, the gap between germline ends came to 11 bases. The CDR3 sequence: CASSQGGEETQYF. Here the CDR3 DNA reads TGTGCCAGCAGTCAGGGGGGGGAAGAGACCCAGTACTTC.

This clone showed up just a few times. The chain employs TRBV29-1 and TRBJ1-2; TRBD1 agrees at 7 bases. This CDR3 contains 13 residues. After removal of 3 bases from V and 6 bases from J, the junction contained 7 bases not matched to a gene. CDR1 SQVTM and CDR2 ANQGSEA come from the germline V gene. This chain's CDR3 is CSVEILGGNGYTF. The CDR3 DNA follows: TGCAGCGTTGAGATCCTAGGGGGCAATGGCTACACCTTC.

The rearrangement links TRBV25-1 to TRBJ1-4; possibly TRBD1 for D (6 bases). Looked up from germline, CDR1 is MGHDK and CDR2 is SYGVNS. The V and J ends lost 1 base and 6 bases respectively, with 9 bases between them. The CDR3 covers 14 residues. This chain's CDR3 is CASSESWGHEKLFF. CDR3 nucleotides: TGTGCCAGCAGTGAATCGTGGGGGCATGAAAAACTGTTTTTT.